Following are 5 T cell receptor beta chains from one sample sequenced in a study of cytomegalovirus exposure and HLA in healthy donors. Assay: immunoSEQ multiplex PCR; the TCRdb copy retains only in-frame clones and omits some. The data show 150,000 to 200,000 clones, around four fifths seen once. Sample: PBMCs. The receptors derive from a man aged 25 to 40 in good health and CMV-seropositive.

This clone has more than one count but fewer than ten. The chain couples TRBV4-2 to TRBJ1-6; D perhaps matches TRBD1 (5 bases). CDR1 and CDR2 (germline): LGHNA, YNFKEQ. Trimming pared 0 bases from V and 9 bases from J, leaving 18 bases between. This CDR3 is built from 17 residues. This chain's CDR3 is CASSQDQQAEQGSPLHF. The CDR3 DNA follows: TGTGCCAGCAGCCAAGATCAACAGGCAGAACAAGGTTCACCCCTCCACTTT.

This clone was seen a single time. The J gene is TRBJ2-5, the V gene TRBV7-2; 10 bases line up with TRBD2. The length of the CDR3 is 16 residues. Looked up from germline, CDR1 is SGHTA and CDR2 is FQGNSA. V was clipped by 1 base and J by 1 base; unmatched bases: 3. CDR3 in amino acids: CASSLVSSGGQETQYF. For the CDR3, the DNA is TGTGCCAGCAGCTTAGTGTCTAGCGGGGGCCAAGAGACCCAGTACTTC.

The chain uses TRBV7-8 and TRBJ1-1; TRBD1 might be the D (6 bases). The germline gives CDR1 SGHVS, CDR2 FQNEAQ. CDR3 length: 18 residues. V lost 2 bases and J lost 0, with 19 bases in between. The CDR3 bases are TGTGCCAGCAGCTTATTAGGGGGGGGCTTGGGTATGAACACTGAAGCTTTCTTT. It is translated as CASSLLGGGLGMNTEAFF.

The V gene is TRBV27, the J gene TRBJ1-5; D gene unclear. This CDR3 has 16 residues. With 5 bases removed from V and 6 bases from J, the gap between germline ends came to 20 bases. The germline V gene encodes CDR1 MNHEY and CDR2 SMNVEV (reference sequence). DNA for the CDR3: TGTGCCAGCAGTCACCGAGGGCCCGCGCGAGGTCAGCCCCAGCATTTT. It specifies CASSHRGPARGQPQHF.

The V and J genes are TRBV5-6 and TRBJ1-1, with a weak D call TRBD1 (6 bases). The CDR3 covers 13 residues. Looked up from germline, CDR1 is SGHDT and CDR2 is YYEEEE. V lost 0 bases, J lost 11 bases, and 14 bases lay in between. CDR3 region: CASSLGGGEKAFF. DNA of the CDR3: TGTGCCAGCAGCTTGGGAGGGGGGGAGAAGGCTTTCTTT.